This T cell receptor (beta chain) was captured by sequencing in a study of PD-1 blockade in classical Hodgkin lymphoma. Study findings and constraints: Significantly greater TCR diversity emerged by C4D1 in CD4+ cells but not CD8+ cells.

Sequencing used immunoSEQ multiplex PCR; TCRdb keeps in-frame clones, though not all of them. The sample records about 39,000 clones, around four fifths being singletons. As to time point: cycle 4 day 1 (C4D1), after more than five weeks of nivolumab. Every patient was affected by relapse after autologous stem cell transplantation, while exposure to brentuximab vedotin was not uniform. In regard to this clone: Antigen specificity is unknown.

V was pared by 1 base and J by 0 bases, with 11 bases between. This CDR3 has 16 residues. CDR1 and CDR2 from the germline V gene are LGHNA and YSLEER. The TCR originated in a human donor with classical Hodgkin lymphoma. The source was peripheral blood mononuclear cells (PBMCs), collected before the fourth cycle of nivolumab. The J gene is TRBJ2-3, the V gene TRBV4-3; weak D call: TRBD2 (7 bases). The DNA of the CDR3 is TGCGCCAGCAGCCAAGCTAGGGGGGGAAGCACAGATACGCAGTATTTT. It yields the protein CASSQARGGSTDTQYF.